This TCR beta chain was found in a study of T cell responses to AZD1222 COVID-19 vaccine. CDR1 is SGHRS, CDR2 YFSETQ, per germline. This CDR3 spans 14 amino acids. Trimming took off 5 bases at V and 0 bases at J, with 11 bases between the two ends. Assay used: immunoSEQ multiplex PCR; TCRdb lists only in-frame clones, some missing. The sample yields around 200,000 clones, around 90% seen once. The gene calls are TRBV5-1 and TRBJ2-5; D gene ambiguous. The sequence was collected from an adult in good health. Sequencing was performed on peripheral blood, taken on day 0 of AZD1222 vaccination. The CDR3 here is CASSPHSNQETQYF. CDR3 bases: TGCGCCAGCAGTCCCCATTCCAACCAAGAGACCCAGTACTTC.